This passage covers 5 T cell receptor beta chains from one sample sequenced in a study of vaccination and CD4 T cells after COVID-19. Their specific antigens are unknown. The Oncomine TCR Beta short-read assay sequenced DNA from cultured CD4+ T cells. TCRdb processed the PCR reads anew with MiXCR; each CDR3 protein has one entry. The profile shows 10,000 or so distinct CDR3 sequences, roughly half of them singletons. Specified treatment: 10-day PBMC culture with coronavirus spike peptide pools or control peptides (ViraFEST assay). Sequencing used CD4+ T cells from blood, cultured in vitro. These TCRs come from a human donor who had recovered from COVID-19.

Comments on this clonotype: Germline and junction disagree at one end, which may indicate a read error. V usage is TRBV19 and J usage is TRBJ1-5; 7 bases match TRBD1. Germline V CDR1 and CDR2: LNHDA, SQIVND (reference sequence). The CDR3 runs to 17 residues. This chain's CDR3 is CASSIGNRGVVGQPRHF. DNA of the CDR3: TGTGCCAGTAGTATAGGGAACAGGGGTGTAGTTGGTCAGCCCCGGCATTTT.

In this sample, this clonotype turned up a few times. This chain links TRBV19 with TRBJ1-5; D gene unclear. This CDR3 spans 12 amino acids. Germline V gene data show CDR1 as LNHDA and CDR2 as SQIVND (reference sequence). V lost 5 bases and J 7 bases, leaving 9 bases between the germline ends. The CDR3 sequence: CASSLLQQPQHF. In DNA form, the CDR3 reads TGTGCCAGTAGTTTGTTGCAGCAGCCCCAGCATTTT.

CDR3 coding DNA: TGTGCCAGCAGCGCACCGGGACAAGCCACCGGGGAGCTGTTTTTT. This codes for CASSAPGQATGELFF. The chain is built from TRBV11-2 and TRBJ2-2; tentative D call: TRBD1 (6 bases). CDR1 is SGHAT and CDR2 is FQNNGV in the germline V gene. This CDR3 region has 15 residues. The V end lost 5 bases, the J end lost 4 bases, and 14 bases lay between the germline ends.

The V call is TRBV10-2, the J call TRBJ1-2; TRBD1 might be the D (6 bases). Germline assignment: CDR1 WSHSY and CDR2 SAAADI. The V end was cut by 8 bases, the J end by 3 bases, with 16 bases between. The CDR3 has 14 amino acids. The CDR3 here is CASSHTGRDYGYTF. The CDR3 DNA reads as TGCGCCAGCTCCCATACAGGGCGAGACTATGGCTACACCTTC.

This clonotype was seen only once. This chain connects TRBV6-1 to TRBJ1-1; possibly TRBD1 for D (6 bases). This CDR3 comprises 13 residues. Germline loops: CDR1 MNHNS, CDR2 SASEGT. Trimming took off 8 bases at V and 8 bases at J, with 18 bases between the two ends. This CDR3 is CASLAQGSHEAFF. The CDR3, as DNA: TGTGCCAGCTTAGCACAGGGAAGTCACGAAGCTTTCTTT.